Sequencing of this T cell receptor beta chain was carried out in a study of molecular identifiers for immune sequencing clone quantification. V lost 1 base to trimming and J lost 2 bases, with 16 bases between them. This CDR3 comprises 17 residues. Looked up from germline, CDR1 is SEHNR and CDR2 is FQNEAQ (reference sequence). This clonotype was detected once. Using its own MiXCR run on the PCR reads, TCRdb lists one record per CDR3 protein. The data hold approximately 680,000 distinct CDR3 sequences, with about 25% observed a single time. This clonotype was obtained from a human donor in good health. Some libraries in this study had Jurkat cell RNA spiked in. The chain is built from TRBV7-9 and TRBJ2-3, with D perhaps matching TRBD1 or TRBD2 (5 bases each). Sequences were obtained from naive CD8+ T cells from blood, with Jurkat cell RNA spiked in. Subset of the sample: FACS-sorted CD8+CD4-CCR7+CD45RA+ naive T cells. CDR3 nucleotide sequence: TGTGCCAGCAGCTTAGGGCTTAGTGGGGGAGTCACAGATACGCAGTATTTT. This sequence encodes CASSLGLSGGVTDTQYF.